This TCR beta chain was retrieved from a study of T cells in Graves' hyperthyroidism and ophthalmopathy. Overall study results and limits: Ophthalmopathy and stable hyperthyroidism were separated by a 13 V-J model. Most expanded thyroid clonotypes above 0.001 also appeared in blood.

Template material for amplifying TCR beta CDR3 regions consisted of RNA transcripts. When the TCR CDR3 underwent first-round RT-PCR, the HTBI primer set was used. Each CDR3 protein gets one entry after TCRdb re-called the multiplex PCR reads with MiXCR. The data hold 500,000 to 600,000 distinct CDR3 sequences, with 35% to 55% observed a single time. This CDR3 is built from 17 residues. Germline V gene data show CDR1 as SGHTA and CDR2 as FQGNSA. V was pared by 2 bases and J by 0 bases, with 11 bases between. This clonotype came up many times. Its cognate antigen is unknown. The receptor's source is a woman between 18 and 30 years old with Graves' hyperthyroidism. V and J are TRBV7-2 and TRBJ2-6; D is unresolved. Sequenced: peripheral blood or thyroid tissue (not recorded which). Here the CDR3 DNA reads TGTGCCAGCAGCTTATATCGACGGAACTCTGGGGCCAACGTCCTGACTTTC. Protein sequence: CASSLYRRNSGANVLTF.